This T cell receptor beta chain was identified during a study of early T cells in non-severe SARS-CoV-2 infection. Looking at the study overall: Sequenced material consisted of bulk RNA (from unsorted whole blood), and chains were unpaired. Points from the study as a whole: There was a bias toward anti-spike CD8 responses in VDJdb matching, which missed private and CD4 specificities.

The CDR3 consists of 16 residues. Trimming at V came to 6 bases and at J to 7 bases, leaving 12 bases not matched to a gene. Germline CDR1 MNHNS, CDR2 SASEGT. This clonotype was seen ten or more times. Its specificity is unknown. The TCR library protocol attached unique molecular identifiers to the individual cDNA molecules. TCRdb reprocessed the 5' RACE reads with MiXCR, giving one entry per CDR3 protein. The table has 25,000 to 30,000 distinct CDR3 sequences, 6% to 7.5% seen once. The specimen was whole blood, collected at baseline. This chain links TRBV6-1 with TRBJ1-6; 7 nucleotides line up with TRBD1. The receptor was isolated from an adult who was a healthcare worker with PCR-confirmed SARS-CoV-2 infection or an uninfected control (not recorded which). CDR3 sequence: CASSEDRTYLNSPLHF. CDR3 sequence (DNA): TGTGCCAGCAGCGAGGACAGGACCTATCTCAATTCACCCCTCCACTTT.